These 19 T cell receptor beta chains share one sample of origin, sequenced in a study of Ad26.COV2.S vaccination and SARS-CoV-2 variants. TCRdb's copy holds only in-frame clones and misses some; the assay was immunoSEQ multiplex PCR. The table has about 680,000 clones, 89% seen once; the top ten hold roughly 1.5%. Treatment denoted: some 20 received Ad26.COV2.S at low or high dose, single or two shots; a few received placebo; per-sample allocation not given. On day 63 after the first injection, vaccine and placebo recipients gave samples. The source material was peripheral blood, sampled in a trial of Ad26.COV2.S vaccine versus placebo. The receptors come from a person between 18 and 59 years old who received the Ad26.COV2.S COVID-19 vaccine or a placebo.

A remark on this clone: Other DNA sequences in this sample translate to the same CDR3. The chain couples TRBV3-1 (or the pseudogene TRBV3-2) to TRBJ1-3; D perhaps matches TRBD1 (6 bases). CDR1 and CDR2 from the germline V gene are LGHDT and YNNKEL (reference sequence). V was clipped by 3 bases and J by 0 bases, with 9 bases between them. This CDR3 has 15 residues. CDR3 in amino acids: CASSQDSGSGNTIYF. The DNA for the CDR3 is TGTGCCAGCAGCCAGGACAGTGGCTCTGGAAACACCATATATTTT.

The J gene is TRBJ1-1, the V gene TRBV7-8; unclear D gene. V lost 0 bases and J lost 0, with 11 bases in between. The CDR3 is made up of 16 amino acids. In germline, CDR1 is SGHVS, CDR2 FQNEAQ. CDR3 sequence (DNA): TGTGCCAGCAGCTTAGCTCCGGGAAACATGAACACTGAAGCTTTCTTT. Encoded protein: CASSLAPGNMNTEAFF.

This clone was seen a single time. The chain is built from TRBV7-8 and TRBJ2-7, with 7 bases that match TRBD1. The CDR3 sequence is 12 residues long. The V gene's germline CDR1 is SGHVS and CDR2 FQNEAQ. Unmatched junction bases numbered 3, after V lost 5 bases and J lost 5 bases. This CDR3 reads CASSPQGNEQYF. CDR3 in DNA: TGTGCCAGCAGCCCACAGGGGAACGAGCAGTACTTC.

V and J are TRBV7-2 and TRBJ2-3; the D gene could be TRBD1 or TRBD2 (5 bases each). The CDR3 extends over 14 amino acids. Looked up from germline, CDR1 is SGHTA and CDR2 is FQGNSA. The V end lost 5 bases, the J end lost 0 bases, and 9 bases lay between the germline ends. The CDR3 spells CASSARDSTDTQYF. Here the CDR3 DNA reads TGTGCCAGCAGCGCCCGGGACAGCACAGATACGCAGTATTTT.

V is TRBV11-2 and J is TRBJ2-4, with 8 bases fitting TRBD2. V trimming: 5 bases; J trimming: 3 bases; junction bases outside the gene matches: 0. Germline values: CDR1 SGHAT, CDR2 FQNNGV. The CDR3 length is 13 residues. The CDR3 nucleotides are TGTGCCAGCAGCCGGGGGGGCAAAAACATTCAGTACTTC. Protein: CASSRGGKNIQYF. The variable domain in full, completed from reference TRBV11-2 and TRBJ2-4, reads EAGVAQSPRYKIIEKRQSVAFWCNPISGHATLYWYQQILGQGPKLLIQFQNNGVVDDSQLPKDRFSAERLKGVDSTLKIQPAKLEDSAVYLCASSRGGKNIQYFGAGTRLSVL.

This chain joins TRBV12-3 or TRBV12-4 and TRBJ2-7, with 7 bases identical to TRBD1. The CDR3 loop spans 13 amino acids. After removal of 5 bases from V and 5 bases from J, the junction contained 6 bases not matched to a gene. The CDR3 reads CASSPGQAHEQYF. The CDR3 DNA reads TGTGCCAGCAGTCCTGGACAGGCCCACGAGCAGTACTTC.

The gene calls are TRBV14 and TRBJ1-2; D may be TRBD1 (5 bases). Germline V gives CDR1 SGHDN, CDR2 FVKESK. V lost 3 bases to trimming and J lost 8 bases, with 16 bases between them. This CDR3 spans 14 amino acids. CDR3 protein: CASSHDLGGYGYTF. CDR3 bases: TGTGCCAGCAGCCACGACCTTGGGGGGTACGGCTACACCTTC.

As regards this clone: The identical CDR3 is also encoded by other nucleotide sequences in the sample. The chain recombines TRBV7-9 with TRBJ2-7; D tentatively reads TRBD1 or TRBD2 (5 bases each). CDR1 and CDR2 from the germline V gene are SEHNR and FQNEAQ (reference sequence). Trimming pared 5 bases from V and 3 bases from J, leaving 11 bases between. This CDR3 is built from 13 residues. CDR3 sequence: CASSRDGNYEQYF. The DNA of the CDR3 is TGTGCCAGCAGCCGGGACGGAAACTACGAGCAGTACTTC.

J is TRBJ2-7 and V is TRBV6-5; either TRBD1 or TRBD2 may supply D (5 bases each). The CDR3 covers 15 residues. Germline CDR1 is MNHEY and CDR2 is SVGAGI. The germline V and J ends were trimmed by 0 bases and 4 bases, with 13 bases remaining between them. In DNA, the CDR3 is TGTGCCAGCAGTTACTCGATAGGGACCCGTTACGAGCAGTACTTC. Its translation: CASSYSIGTRYEQYF.

V gene TRBV27 combines with J gene TRBJ1-4, with a possible D match to TRBD1 (5 bases). V was pared by 5 bases and J by 8 bases, with 12 bases between. The CDR3 is made up of 13 amino acids. Germline lookup yields CDR1 MNHEY and CDR2 SMNVEV (reference sequence). The CDR3 sequence is CASSVRVREKLFF. CDR3 DNA: TGTGCCAGCAGTGTCAGGGTGAGAGAAAAACTGTTTTTT.

V gene TRBV5-1 combines with J gene TRBJ2-5; D uncertain. Per germline, CDR1 SGHRS and CDR2 YFSETQ. V was cut by 2 bases and J by 1 base, with 9 bases left in between. This CDR3 has 14 amino acids. This CDR3 is CASSFWGIQETQYF. CDR3 sequence (DNA): TGCGCCAGCAGCTTCTGGGGTATCCAAGAGACCCAGTACTTC.

To note about this clone: Other DNA sequences of this sample code for an identical CDR3. The V call is TRBV6-2 or TRBV6-3, the J call TRBJ1-5, with a possible D match to TRBD1 (5 bases). Germline V gene lookup returns CDR1 MNHEY and CDR2 SVGEGT. The V and J ends lost 4 bases and 1 base respectively, with 5 bases between them. The CDR3 is made up of 13 amino acids. The CDR3: CASSSGSNQPQHF. In DNA, the CDR3 is TGTGCCAGCAGTTCAGGGAGCAATCAGCCCCAGCATTTT.

This clone was seen just once. The chain employs TRBV25-1 and TRBJ2-1; 10 bases map to TRBD2. CDR1 and CDR2 (germline): MGHDK, SYGVNS. The CDR3 contains 17 residues. Germline trimming cut 5 bases from V and 6 bases from J; bases unmatched to any gene: 13. The CDR3 bases are TGTGCCAGCAGTCACCTCAGCGGGAGGGCCGGGGTCAATGAGCAGTTCTTC. Its translation is CASSHLSGRAGVNEQFF.

The V call is TRBV2, the J call TRBJ2-5; D is unresolved. Germline CDR1 is SNHLY and CDR2 is FYNNEI. Trimming left V 10 bases short and J 0 bases short, with 9 bases between. The CDR3 is 12 amino acids. The CDR3 sequence is CANKEDQETQYF. The CDR3 nucleotides are TGTGCCAATAAGGAAGACCAAGAGACCCAGTACTTC.

This chain joins TRBV18 and TRBJ2-4; D is unclear. CDR1 and CDR2 from the germline V gene are KGHSH and LQKENI. Trimming shortened V by 3 bases and J by 2 bases, and 8 bases separated the two germline ends. This CDR3 has 14 residues. CDR3 DNA sequence: TGTGCCAGCTCACCTCCCGACCCCAAAAACATTCAGTACTTC. Residues: CASSPPDPKNIQYF. Based on the CDR3 plus reference TRBV18 and TRBJ2-4, the full variable domain is NAGVMQNPRHLVRRRGQEARLRCSPMKGHSHVYWYRQLPEEGLKFMVYLQKENIIDESGMPKERFSAEFPKEGPSILRIQQVVRGDSAAYFCASSPPDPKNIQYFGAGTRLSVL.

This rearrangement joins TRBV5-4 to TRBJ2-3, with 7 bases identical to TRBD1. Per the germline V gene, CDR1 is SGHNT and CDR2 is YYREEE (reference sequence). CDR3 size: 14 residues. The ends lost 0 bases at V and 8 bases at J; junction bases unmatched: 6. The CDR3 bases are TGTGCCAGCAGCTTGGCGGGACAGAGTGGTACGCAGTATTTT. The encoded protein is CASSLAGQSGTQYF.

This clone was counted once. The chain employs TRBV6-5 and TRBJ1-5; tentative D call: TRBD1 (5 bases). CDR1 MNHEY and CDR2 SVGAGI come from the germline V gene. CDR3 length equals 15 residues. The V and J ends lost 6 bases and 2 bases respectively, with 14 bases between them. The CDR3 bases are TGTGCCAGCAGCCGCGGGACCGCGGGCAATCAGCCCCAGCATTTT. Translated, it gives CASSRGTAGNQPQHF.

This clone was picked up one time. The rearrangement joins TRBV27 to TRBJ2-1; perhaps D is TRBD1 or TRBD2 (5 bases each). CDR1 and CDR2 (germline): MNHEY, SMNVEV (reference sequence). V was pared by 5 bases and J by 4 bases, with 12 bases between. CDR3 length: 14 residues. The CDR3 DNA sequence: TGTGCCAGCAGTCTCCGGGACCCGTACAATGAGCAGTTCTTC. Translating it yields CASSLRDPYNEQFF.

This chain connects TRBV10-1 to TRBJ2-7; D ambiguous. V dropped 7 bases and J dropped 2 bases, with 12 bases sitting between them. The CDR3 runs to 13 residues. Germline CDR1 and CDR2: WNHNN and SYGVQD (reference sequence). The CDR3 region has the DNA TGCGCCAGCAACGAAGGTGAGACCTACGAGCAGTACTTC. As protein: CASNEGETYEQYF.